The TCR beta chain described here comes from a study of shared clonotypes between healthy human individuals. General observations from the study: Compared with clonotypes that all four donors shared, non-shared clonotypes had lower generation probabilities.

CDR1 is SGHTA and CDR2 is FQGNSA in the germline V gene. V was shortened by 4 bases and J by 1 base, with 12 bases between the two germline ends. This CDR3 region has 15 residues. All donors qualified as healthy HIV-negative adults and had experienced no recent acute infections or vaccinations. Those who donated, Caucasian adults without exception, all lived in Nashville, Tennessee. The data were produced by immunoSEQ multiplex PCR, yet TCRdb's version contains in-frame clones alone and is incomplete. The sample contains about 2,500,000 clones, 90% to 95% of which appear only once. In the case of this clone: Its antigen is undetermined.

This chain connects TRBV7-2 to TRBJ2-3; possible D gene TRBD2, 5 bases. The receptor was derived from a man younger than 30 in good health. Source material: naive CD4+ T cells sorted from blood. Stated subset: CD45RA+ positively selected. The CDR3 is CASSSGVSRTDTQYF. The CDR3 DNA is TGTGCCAGCAGCTCCGGGGTATCTCGCACAGATACGCAGTATTTT.